The rows below give T cell receptor beta chains drawn from one sample of a study of blood T cells in healthy people across ages. MiXCR was run by TCRdb on the 5' RACE reads, yielding one entry per CDR3 protein. The sample lists roughly 410,000 distinct CDR3 sequences, about half seen once, with over 40% in the top ten. Input material: blood. The receptors were sampled from a man in his fifties or sixties in good health. Both conserved end residues are part of each CDR3. D genes are given only for firm matches. The listing skips clone size in some rows; elsewhere it reads once, few, many or a size class.

>-|-|TRBV29-1|TRBJ1-2
TGCAGCGTTGCGGGGAGTGGGGATGGCTACACCTTC
CSVAGSGDGYTF
>-|-|TRBV20-1|TRBJ2-1
TGCAGTGCCACCACCTCCCTAGCAGATGAGCAGTTCTTC
CSATTSLADEQFF
>-|-|TRBV14|TRBJ2-3
TGTGCCAGCAGCCCCATTTTTGCGGGGGCTAGCACAGAGACGCAGTATTTT
CASSPIFAGASTETQYF
>TRBD1|many|TRBV4-1|TRBJ1-5
TGCGCCAGCAGCCAAGAACGACAGGGGGCTACCAATCAGCCCCAGCATTTT
CASSQERQGATNQPQHF
>TRBD2|-|TRBV9|TRBJ2-3
TGTGCCAGCAGCGTTCAGCCGACTAGCGGGGGAACAGATACGCAGTATTTT
CASSVQPTSGGTDTQYF
>-|-|TRBV5-1|TRBJ2-5
TGCGCCAGCAGTGTAATGGGGGTCGGGGAGACCCAGTACTTC
CASSVMGVGETQYF
>-|-|TRBV20-1|TRBJ1-5
TGCAGTGCAACAGAGGGGTATAGCAATCAGCCCCAGCATTTT
CSATEGYSNQPQHF
>TRBD1|-|TRBV7-2|TRBJ1-2
TGTGCCAGCAGCCGAGGGACAGCAATTAACTATGGCTACACCTTC
CASSRGTAINYGYTF
>TRBD1|few|TRBV20-1|TRBJ1-2
TGCAGTGCAAACAGGGGACTCTATGGCTACACCTTC
CSANRGLYGYTF
>-|few|TRBV20-1|TRBJ2-7
TGCAGTGCTAGAGGGCCCCAGTCCCACGAGCAGTACTTC
CSARGPQSHEQYF
>TRBD2|-|TRBV18|TRBJ2-7
TGTGCCAGCTCTAGAGCGGGACCCTACGAGCAGTACTTC
CASSRAGPYEQYF
>-|-|TRBV4-1|TRBJ2-4
TGCGCCAGCAGCCAATTGACCCCTACTGAGCAGTACTTC
CASSQLTPTEQYF
>-|few|TRBV6-2/TRBV6-3|TRBJ1-1
TGTGCCAGCAGTTACGGAAAAAACACTGAAGCTTTCTTT
CASSYGKNTEAFF
>TRBD2|few|TRBV11-2|TRBJ2-3
TGTGCCAGCAGCCCGGGACTAGCGGGGGGTTCGACGCAGTATTTT
CASSPGLAGGSTQYF
>TRBD1|few|TRBV5-1|TRBJ2-5
TGCGCCAGCAGCCCTCAGACAGGGGAAGGAGAGACCCAGTACTTC
CASSPQTGEGETQYF
>TRBD1|many|TRBV12-3/TRBV12-4|TRBJ2-5
TGTGCCAGCAGTCCCGGAGGGACAGGGGGCGCGGAGACCCAGTACTTC
CASSPGGTGGAETQYF
>TRBD2|many|TRBV7-2|TRBJ2-3
TGTGCCAGCAGCCGAAGCGGGAGGGGGGGTAGCACAGATACGCAGTATTTT
CASSRSGRGGSTDTQYF
>TRBD2|-|TRBV27|TRBJ2-7
TGTGCCAGCAGTCCCGAACGACTAGCGGGGTTAACCTACGAGCAGTACTTC
CASSPERLAGLTYEQYF
>TRBD2|once|TRBV20-1|TRBJ2-3
TGCAGTGCTAGTCCCAGCGGGAGGGGGGCGGGCACAGATACGCAGTATTTT
CSASPSGRGAGTDTQYF
>-|many|TRBV29-1|TRBJ2-7
TGCAGCGTTGAATCCGGGCTGTACGAGCAGTACTTC
CSVESGLYEQYF
>-|-|TRBV12-3/TRBV12-4|TRBJ2-1
TGTGCCAGCAGTTCTCAGTACAATGAGCAGTTCTTC
CASSSQYNEQFF
>TRBD2|few|TRBV6-4|TRBJ2-3
TGTGCCAGCAGTGTAGCGGGAAACACAGATACGCAGTATTTT
CASSVAGNTDTQYF
>-|-|TRBV15|TRBJ1-5
TGTGCCACCAGCACAGATTTGGCCGGGCCCCAGCATTTT
CATSTDLAGPQHF
>-|many|TRBV6-2/TRBV6-3|TRBJ2-1
TGTGCCAGCAGCCGCACCGAAGGCCTCAGGGAGCAGTTCTTC
CASSRTEGLREQFF
>-|-|TRBV9|TRBJ2-5
TGTGCCAGCAGCGTAGCTTCCACGGGCCGGGAGACCCAGTACTTC
CASSVASTGRETQYF
>TRBD1|-|TRBV6-6|TRBJ2-3
TGTGCCAGCACCTACGCGGACAGGGGAGCAGATACGCAGTATTTT
CASTYADRGADTQYF
>TRBD1|-|TRBV12-3/TRBV12-4|TRBJ1-2
TGTGCCAGCCGACCAAAGGGACAGATTAACTATGGCTACACCTTC
CASRPKGQINYGYTF
>-|-|TRBV3-1|TRBJ2-4
TGTGCCAGCAGCCAAGTAGGGACCGGAGAGCAGTACTTC
CASSQVGTGEQYF
>-|many|TRBV12-3/TRBV12-4|TRBJ1-2
TGTGCCAGCGCCCCCGGGGAACTCTATGGCTACACCTTC
CASAPGELYGYTF
>TRBD2|-|TRBV9|TRBJ2-7
TGTGCCAGCAGCGTATTTAGCGGGATAGGCTACGAGCAGTACTTC
CASSVFSGIGYEQYF
>TRBD2|-|TRBV20-1|TRBJ2-5
TGCAGTGCTCCAACCGCTAGCGGGAGGGGTTCAGAGACCCAGTACTTC
CSAPTASGRGSETQYF
>TRBD2|-|TRBV20-1|TRBJ2-1
TGCAGTGCTATCACACTAGCGTCCTACAATGAGCAGTTCTTC
CSAITLASYNEQFF
>-|few|TRBV29-1|TRBJ1-5
TGCAGCGTTGAGAGTGGGGGGCCCTTAAATCAGCCCCAGCATTTT
CSVESGGPLNQPQHF
>TRBD1|-|TRBV7-9|TRBJ1-6
TGTGCCAGCAGTCAGGGGGCTGGTAATTCACCCCTCCACTTT
CASSQGAGNSPLHF
>-|-|TRBV7-2|TRBJ1-2
TGTGCCAGCAGCTCCAAAGACGGGGTCTTTGGCTACACCTTC
CASSSKDGVFGYTF
>TRBD1|many|TRBV7-2|TRBJ2-7
TGTGCCAGCAGCGCGACAGGGCCATACGAGCAGTACTTC
CASSATGPYEQYF
>TRBD1|-|TRBV27|TRBJ2-7
TGTGCCAGCAGTCTACTTCCGGGACAGGGTACACACTACGAGCAGTACTTC
CASSLLPGQGTHYEQYF
>-|-|TRBV28|TRBJ2-7
TGTGCCAGCAGTTTAGCCTTCCGGGAGACACAGTACTTC
CASSLAFRETQYF
>TRBD1|once|TRBV7-9|TRBJ2-2
TGTGCCAGCAGCTTTGGACAGGGATTCAGCACCGGGGAGCTGTTTTTT
CASSFGQGFSTGELFF
>TRBD1|few|TRBV20-1|TRBJ1-4
TGCAGTGCTGTCGACCGGGACAGGGGATTTGAAAAACTGTTTTTT
CSAVDRDRGFEKLFF
>-|-|TRBV24-1|TRBJ1-2
TGTGCCACCAGTGATCCGGGGACGGCGGAGGGCTACACCTTC
CATSDPGTAEGYTF
>-|-|TRBV7-2|TRBJ2-5
TGTGCCAGCAGCCCCTATGGGGCAGGGGAGACCCAGTACTTC
CASSPYGAGETQYF
>TRBD2|-|TRBV28|TRBJ2-3
TGTGCCAGCAGTCCCCGAGTTAGCGGGGTGGCAGATACGCAGTATTTT
CASSPRVSGVADTQYF